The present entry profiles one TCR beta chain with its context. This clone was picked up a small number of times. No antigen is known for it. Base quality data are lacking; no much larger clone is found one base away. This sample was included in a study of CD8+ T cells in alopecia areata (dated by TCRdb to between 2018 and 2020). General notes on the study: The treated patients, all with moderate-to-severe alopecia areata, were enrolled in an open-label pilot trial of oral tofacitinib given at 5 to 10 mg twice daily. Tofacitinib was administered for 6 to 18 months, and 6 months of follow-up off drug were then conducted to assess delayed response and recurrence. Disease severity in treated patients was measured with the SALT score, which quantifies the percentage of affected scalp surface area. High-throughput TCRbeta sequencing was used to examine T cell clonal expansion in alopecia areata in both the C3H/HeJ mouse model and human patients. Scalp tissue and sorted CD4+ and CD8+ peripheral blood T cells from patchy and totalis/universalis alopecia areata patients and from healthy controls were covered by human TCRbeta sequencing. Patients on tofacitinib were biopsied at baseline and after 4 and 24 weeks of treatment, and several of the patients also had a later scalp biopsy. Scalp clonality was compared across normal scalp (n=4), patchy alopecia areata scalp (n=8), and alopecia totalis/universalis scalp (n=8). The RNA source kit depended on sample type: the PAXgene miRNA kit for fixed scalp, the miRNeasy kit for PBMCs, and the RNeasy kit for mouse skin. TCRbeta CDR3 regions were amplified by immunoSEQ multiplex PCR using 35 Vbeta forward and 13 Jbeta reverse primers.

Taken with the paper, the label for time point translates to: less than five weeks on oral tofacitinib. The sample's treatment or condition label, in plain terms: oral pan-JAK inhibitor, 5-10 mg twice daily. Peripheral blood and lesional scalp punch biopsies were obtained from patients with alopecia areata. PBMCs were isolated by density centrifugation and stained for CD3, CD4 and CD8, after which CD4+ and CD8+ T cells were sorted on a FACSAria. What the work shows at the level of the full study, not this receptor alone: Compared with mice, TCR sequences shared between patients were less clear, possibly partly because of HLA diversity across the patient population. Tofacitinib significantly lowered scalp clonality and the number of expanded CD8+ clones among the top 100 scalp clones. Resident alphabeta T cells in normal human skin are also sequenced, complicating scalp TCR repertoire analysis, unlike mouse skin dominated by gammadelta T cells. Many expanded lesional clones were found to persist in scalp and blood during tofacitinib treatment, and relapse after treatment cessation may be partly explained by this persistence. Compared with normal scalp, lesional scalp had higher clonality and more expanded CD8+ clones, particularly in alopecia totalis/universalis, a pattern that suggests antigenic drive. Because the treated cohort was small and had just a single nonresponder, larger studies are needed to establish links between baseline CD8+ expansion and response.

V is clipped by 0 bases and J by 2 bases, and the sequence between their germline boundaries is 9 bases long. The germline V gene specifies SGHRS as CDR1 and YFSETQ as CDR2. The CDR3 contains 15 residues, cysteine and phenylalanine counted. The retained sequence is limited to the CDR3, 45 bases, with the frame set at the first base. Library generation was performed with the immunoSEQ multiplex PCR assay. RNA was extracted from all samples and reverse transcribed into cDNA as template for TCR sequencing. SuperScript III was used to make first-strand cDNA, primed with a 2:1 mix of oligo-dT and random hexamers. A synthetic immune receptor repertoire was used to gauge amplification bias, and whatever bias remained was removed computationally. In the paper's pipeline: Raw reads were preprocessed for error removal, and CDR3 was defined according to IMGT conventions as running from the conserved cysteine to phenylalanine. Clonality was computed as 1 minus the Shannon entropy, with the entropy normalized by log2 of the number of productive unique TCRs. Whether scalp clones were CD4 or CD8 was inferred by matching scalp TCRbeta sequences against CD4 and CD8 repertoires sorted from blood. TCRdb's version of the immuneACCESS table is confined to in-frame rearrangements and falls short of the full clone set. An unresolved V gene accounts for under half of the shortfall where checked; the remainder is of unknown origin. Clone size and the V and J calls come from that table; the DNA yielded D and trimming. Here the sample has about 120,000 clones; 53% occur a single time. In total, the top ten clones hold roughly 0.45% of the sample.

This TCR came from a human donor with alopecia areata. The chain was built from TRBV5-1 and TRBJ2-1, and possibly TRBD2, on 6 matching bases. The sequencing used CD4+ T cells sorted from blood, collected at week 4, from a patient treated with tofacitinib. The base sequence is TGCGCCAGCAGCTTGGGGCGGGGCACCTACAATGAGCAGTTCTTC. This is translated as CASSLGRGTYNEQFF.